Shown below are 18 T cell receptor beta chains from a single sample sequenced in a study of Ad26.COV2.S vaccination and SARS-CoV-2 variants. The assay was immunoSEQ multiplex PCR, and TCRdb's table has in-frame clones only and misses some. The profile shows around 450,000 clones, 90% of them singletons. Treatment given: over 15 received Ad26.COV2.S at low or high dose, single or two shots; about 5 received placebo; per-sample allocation not given. Repertoires come from day 63 after the first vaccine or placebo injection. The sample in question was peripheral blood, obtained in a trial of Ad26.COV2.S vaccine versus placebo. These receptors all stem from a person aged 18-60 years who received the Ad26.COV2.S COVID-19 vaccine or a placebo.

The chain links TRBV6-2 or TRBV6-3 to TRBJ2-2, with D unclear. With 4 bases removed from V and 4 bases from J, the gap between germline ends came to 13 bases. Germline-derived CDR1 and CDR2 are MNHEY and SVGEGT. The CDR3 has 15 amino acids. DNA of the CDR3: TGTGCCAGCAGTTCCCAGTGGGCAGGCACCGGGGAGCTGTTTTTT. This sequence encodes CASSSQWAGTGELFF.

The chain has TRBV7-6 and TRBJ2-7; the match to TRBD2 covers 7 bases. Germline values: CDR1 SGHVS, CDR2 FNYEAQ. V shed 1 base and J 3 bases; nucleotides not matched to a gene: 6. The CDR3 consists of 15 residues. The CDR3 nucleotides are TGTGCCAGCAGCTTAGAGTCTAGCGGAGGCTACGAGCAGTACTTC. It codes for CASSLESSGGYEQYF.

This clone was recorded once. The chain joins TRBV29-1 to TRBJ1-1; no clear D gene. Germline-derived CDR1 and CDR2 are SQVTM and ANQGSEA. This CDR3 has 12 amino acids. V lost 7 bases to trimming and J lost 1 base, with 10 bases between them. CDR3 bases: TGCAGCGCTCTGATCCGGAACACTGAAGCTTTCTTT. Translating gives CSALIRNTEAFF.

The gene calls are TRBV5-4 and TRBJ2-7, with 10 bases matching TRBD1. The CDR3 consists of 16 residues. V gave up 2 bases and J gave up 4 bases; unmatched junction bases: 9. Germline loops: CDR1 SGHNT, CDR2 YYREEE (reference sequence). The CDR3 loop is CASSLSSGQGLYEQYF. CDR3 DNA: TGTGCCAGCAGCTTATCGTCGGGACAGGGGTTATACGAGCAGTACTTC.

A note on this clone: At one boundary the junction diverges from the germline segment, which might be a read error. The V gene is TRBV13, the J gene TRBJ1-1, with unresolved D. Germline CDR1 is PRHDT and CDR2 is FYEKMQ (reference sequence). The CDR3 has 14 amino acids. CDR3 DNA sequence: TGTGCCAGCAGCTTCCTCGGACGACGAACTGGAGCTTTCTTT. As protein: CASSFLGRRTGAFF.

The chain links TRBV5-1 to TRBJ2-3; maybe TRBD2 (7 bases). V was clipped by 2 bases and J by 0 bases, with 13 bases between them. The germline CDR1 and CDR2 sequences are SGHRS and YFSETQ. The CDR3 is 16 residues long. Here the CDR3 DNA reads TGCGCCAGCAGCTTCGGGGGGACATCTAGCACAGATACGCAGTATTTT. It specifies CASSFGGTSSTDTQYF.

This rearrangement joins TRBV13 to TRBJ2-7; 13 nucleotides align to TRBD2. J was trimmed by 2 bases and V by 6 bases; bases with no gene match: 7. CDR3 size: 16 residues. The germline V gene encodes CDR1 PRHDT and CDR2 FYEKMQ (reference sequence). CDR3 loop: CASSRGLAGSPYEQYF. In DNA, the CDR3 is TGTGCCAGCAGTCGGGGACTAGCGGGAAGTCCCTACGAGCAGTACTTC.

This chain joins TRBV12-5 and TRBJ2-5; D may be TRBD1 (6 bases). Germline CDR1 LGHNT, CDR2 FRNRAP. The CDR3 spans 14 residues. Trimming shortened V by 1 base and J by 2 bases, and 8 bases separated the two germline ends. In DNA, the CDR3 is TGTGCTAGTGGTTTGGGGACAGTACAAGAGACCCAGTACTTC. It encodes CASGLGTVQETQYF. Complete variable domain (other parts from reference TRBV12-5 and TRBJ2-5): DARVTQTPRHKVTEMGQEVTMRCQPILGHNTVFWYRQTMMQGLELLAYFRNRAPLDDSGMPKDRFSAEMPDATLATLKIQPSEPRDSAVYFCASGLGTVQETQYFGPGTRLLVL.

The V and J genes are TRBV10-3 and TRBJ2-3; 7 positions match TRBD1. J lost 3 bases, V lost 10 bases, and 13 bases had no gene match. The CDR3 covers 15 residues. Germline V gives CDR1 ENHRY, CDR2 SYGVKD. The CDR3 region is CATRRPGQRTDTQYF. Written as DNA, the CDR3 is TGTGCCACCCGAAGACCGGGACAGAGGACAGATACGCAGTATTTT.

This clone was counted a single time. The chain has TRBV3-1 (or the pseudogene TRBV3-2) and TRBJ2-1, with D possibly TRBD2 on 7 matching bases. Germline V gene sequence: CDR1 LGHDT, CDR2 YNNKEL (reference sequence). The ends were cut back, 0 bases at V and 2 bases at J, with 14 bases in the middle. The CDR3 runs 17 residues. The CDR3 here is CASSQERGGGAYNEQFF. CDR3 sequence (DNA): TGTGCCAGCAGCCAAGAAAGGGGGGGAGGGGCCTACAATGAGCAGTTCTTC.

The rearrangement links TRBV11-2 to TRBJ2-7; 7 bases are shared with TRBD2. V shed 5 bases and J 5 bases; nucleotides not matched to a gene: 12. The germline V gene encodes CDR1 SGHAT and CDR2 FQNNGV. The CDR3 has 15 amino acids. For the CDR3, the DNA is TGTGCCAGCAGCCTGACGGGCGGGAGTGGCGACGAGCAGTACTTC. Translating it yields CASSLTGGSGDEQYF.

The genes are TRBV12-3 or TRBV12-4 and TRBJ2-5, with 7 bases matching TRBD1. V lost 4 bases to trimming and J lost 5 bases; unmatched junction nucleotides: 1. The CDR3 extends over 12 amino acids. CDR3 sequence reads: CASSSQGETQYF. The CDR3 coding sequence is TGTGCCAGCAGTTCACAGGGGGAGACCCAGTACTTC.

This clone was seen a few times. The V gene is TRBV6-2 or TRBV6-3, the J gene TRBJ1-3; TRBD1 might be the D (5 bases). Germline CDR1 reads MNHEY; CDR2 reads SVGEGT. Trimming removed 5 bases from V and 0 bases from J, with 11 bases in between. This CDR3 spans 15 amino acids. The CDR3 DNA follows: TGTGCCAGCAGTCGGGACGCCAGCTCTGGAAACACCATATATTTT. This codes for CASSRDASSGNTIYF.

The chain couples TRBV12-3 or TRBV12-4 to TRBJ2-3; no definite D call. The CDR3 contains 13 residues. V was cut by 2 bases and J by 4 bases, with 7 bases left in between. CDR3 sequence: CASSLSQADTQYF. CDR3 DNA: TGTGCCAGCAGTTTATCCCAGGCAGATACGCAGTATTTT.

V gene TRBV11-2 combines with J gene TRBJ2-7, with D possibly called TRBD1 or TRBD2 (5 bases each). Germline-derived CDR1 and CDR2 are SGHAT and FQNNGV. This CDR3 has 12 amino acids. Trimming took off 6 bases at V and 12 bases at J, with 18 bases between the two ends. The CDR3 spells CASSQSPGRRYF. The CDR3 DNA reads TGTGCCAGCAGTCAATCACCGGGACGGAGGTACTTC.

The V and J genes are TRBV11-2 and TRBJ2-1, with a possible D match to TRBD2 (5 bases). The CDR3 has 17 residues. Trimming cost V 0 bases and J 7 bases, with 19 bases left between them. Germline assignment: CDR1 SGHAT and CDR2 FQNNGV. Here the CDR3 reads CASSLDWSGVGPNEQFF. CDR3 DNA: TGTGCCAGCAGCTTAGATTGGAGCGGAGTAGGGCCTAATGAGCAGTTCTTC.

The chain is built from TRBV7-3 and TRBJ2-5; 8 bases align to TRBD2. The CDR3 is 17 residues long. The V and J ends lost 5 bases and 2 bases, in that order; junction bases with no gene match: 13. Germline CDR1 is SGHTA and CDR2 is FQGTGA. The CDR3 reads CASSPKGGSGIQETQYF. Written as DNA, the CDR3 is TGTGCCAGCAGCCCTAAAGGGGGTAGCGGGATTCAAGAGACCCAGTACTTC.

V gene TRBV6-8 combines with J gene TRBJ1-3; D is perhaps TRBD1 (5 bases). The CDR3 spans 18 residues. The V end was cut by 8 bases, the J end by 0 bases, with 23 bases between. Germline loops: CDR1 MNHGY, CDR2 SAAAGT. CDR3 DNA sequence: TGTGCCAGCCGGCGAAAGGACGGGGCGTCAGACTCTGGAAACACCATATATTTT. It yields the protein CASRRKDGASDSGNTIYF.